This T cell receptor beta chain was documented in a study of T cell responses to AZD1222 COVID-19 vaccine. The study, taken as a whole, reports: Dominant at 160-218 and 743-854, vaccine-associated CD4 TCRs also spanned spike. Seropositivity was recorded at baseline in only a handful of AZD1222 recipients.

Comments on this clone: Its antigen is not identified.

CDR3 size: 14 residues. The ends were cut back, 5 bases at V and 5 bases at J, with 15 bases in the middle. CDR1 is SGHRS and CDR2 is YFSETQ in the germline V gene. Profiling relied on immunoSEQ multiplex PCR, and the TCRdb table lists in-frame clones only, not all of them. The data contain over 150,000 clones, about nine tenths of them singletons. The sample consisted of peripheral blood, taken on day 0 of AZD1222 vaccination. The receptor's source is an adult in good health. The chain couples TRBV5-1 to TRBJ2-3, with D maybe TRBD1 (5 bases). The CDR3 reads CASRWQGVGDTQYF. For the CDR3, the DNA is TGCGCCAGCAGATGGCAGGGCGTGGGAGATACGCAGTATTTT. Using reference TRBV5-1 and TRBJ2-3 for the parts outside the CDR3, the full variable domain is KAGVTQTPRYLIKTRGQQVTLSCSPISGHRSVSWYQQTPGQGLQFLFEYFSETQRNKGNFPGRFSGRQFSNSRSEMNVSTLELGDSALYLCASRWQGVGDTQYFGPGTRLTVL.